These 16 T cell receptor beta chains were all obtained from the same sample, sequenced in a study of response to subunit inactivated influenza vaccine (dated by TCRdb to the late 2010s). Library preparation employed RT-PCR. Sequencing relied on an Illumina HiSeq 2500. The public reads were reanalyzed by TCRdb: fastp trimming at Q25, MiXCR alignment, in-frame beta chains only. Rows are unified per CDR3 protein, each entry keeping the most common DNA and genes. This sample comprises a few hundred thousand distinct CDR3 sequences, roughly an eighth of them detected only once. Approximately 7.8% of the sample lies in the top ten. The sequenced sample was non-naive T cells sorted from PBMCs, obtained 14 days before vaccination. The cell subset or site label corresponds to: memory T cell fraction. Source of these receptors: a man aged 45-65 years who received an inactivated influenza vaccine. Donor details come from another sample of the same person, matched by shared clones.

This chain connects TRBV7-6 to TRBJ2-7; 7 bases match TRBD1. The CDR3 sequence is 14 residues long. Germline V CDR1 and CDR2: SGHVS, FNYEAQ. J was trimmed by 5 bases and V by 3 bases; bases with no gene match: 7. CDR3 DNA sequence: TGTGCCAGCAGCTTGGAGACAGGGACCAACGAGCAGTACTTC. Amino acids: CASSLETGTNEQYF.

In this sample, this clonotype turned up a few times. The CDR3: CASSYSAGEAFF. In DNA, the CDR3 is TGTGCCAGCAGTTACTCCGCAGGGGAAGCTTTCTTT. This chain joins TRBV6-5 and TRBJ1-1; tentatively, D is TRBD1 (5 bases). Between the trimmed V and J ends, which lost 0 bases and 8 bases, there was a span of 7 bases. The CDR3 is 12 residues long. CDR1 MNHEY and CDR2 SVGAGI come from the germline V gene.

This clonotype was recorded many times. The chain links TRBV20-1 to TRBJ1-5; 8 nucleotides match TRBD1. Germline V gene lookup returns CDR1 DFQATT and CDR2 SNEGSKA (reference sequence). V shed 3 bases and J 0 bases; nucleotides not matched to a gene: 4. The CDR3 is 15 residues long. For the CDR3, the DNA is TGCAGTGCTAGCAGTCAGGGGGCTAGCAATCAGCCCCAGCATTTT. Translating it yields CSASSQGASNQPQHF.

This clonotype was observed a few times. J is TRBJ1-1 and V is TRBV27; 12 bases line up with TRBD1. Germline V gene data show CDR1 as MNHEY and CDR2 as SMNVEV (reference sequence). This CDR3 region has 17 residues. With 0 bases clipped from V and 1 base from J, the junction kept 3 bases outside the gene matches. This CDR3 is CASSLSGTGGENTEAFF. CDR3 DNA: TGTGCCAGCAGTTTATCCGGGACAGGGGGCGAGAACACTGAAGCTTTCTTT.

There are a few counts of this clonotype. This rearrangement joins TRBV24-1 to TRBJ2-5; no clear D. Trimming cost V 9 bases and J 0 bases, with 10 bases left between them. Germline lookup yields CDR1 KGHDR and CDR2 SFDVKD. The CDR3 has 13 residues. The CDR3 sequence: CATGAANQETQYF. CDR3 bases: TGTGCCACCGGCGCCGCAAACCAAGAGACCCAGTACTTC.

This chain uses TRBV3-1 with TRBJ2-7, with unresolved D. The germline V gene has CDR1 LGHDT and CDR2 YNNKEL (reference sequence). The V gene lost 2 bases and the J gene lost 0 bases, with 5 bases spanning the gap. This CDR3 region has 13 residues. CDR3 sequence: CASSQISSYEQYF. In DNA, the CDR3 is TGTGCCAGCAGCCAAATAAGCTCCTACGAGCAGTACTTC.

The chain has TRBV20-1 and TRBJ2-2; the D gene is possibly TRBD2 (5 bases). CDR3 size: 15 residues. Trimming removed 3 bases at V and 1 base at J, with 12 bases between. CDR1 is DFQATT, CDR2 SNEGSKA, per germline (reference sequence). The CDR3, as DNA: TGCAGTGCTAGCCGGGGTAGCAGGAACACCGGGGAGCTGTTTTTT. It specifies CSASRGSRNTGELFF.

This clonotype has a count of ten or more. The gene calls are TRBV5-6 and TRBJ2-3; possible D gene TRBD1, 6 bases. V gave up 0 bases and J gave up 5 bases, with 16 bases separating them. The CDR3 runs to 16 residues. Looked up from germline, CDR1 is SGHDT and CDR2 is YYEEEE. In DNA form, the CDR3 reads TGTGCCAGCAGCTTGGGCCCTCAGGGGCTTGGAGATACGCAGTATTTT. Protein: CASSLGPQGLGDTQYF.

This chain joins TRBV27 and TRBJ1-5; maybe TRBD1 (6 bases). Looked up from germline, CDR1 is MNHEY and CDR2 is SMNVEV (reference sequence). The CDR3 has 12 residues. V gave up 6 bases and J gave up 6 bases, with 9 bases separating them. The CDR3 nucleotides are TGTGCCAGCAGAACAGGGAGTCAGCCCCAGCATTTT. Protein sequence: CASRTGSQPQHF.

This clonotype was observed a handful of times. V gene TRBV20-1 combines with J gene TRBJ2-3; TRBD2 matches at 13 bases. The V and J ends lost 5 bases and 2 bases, in that order; junction bases with no gene match: 7. Per the germline V gene, CDR1 is DFQATT and CDR2 is SNEGSKA (reference sequence). This CDR3 region has 16 residues. The DNA of the CDR3 is TGCAGTGCTCAGCGACTAGCGGGGGGTCTCACAGATACGCAGTATTTT. It specifies CSAQRLAGGLTDTQYF.

The table lists this clonotype with many counts. The V and J genes are TRBV20-1 and TRBJ2-2; tentative D call: TRBD1 (5 bases). The length of the CDR3 is 14 residues. Deletions cut 1 base from V and 4 bases from J, with 10 bases between. Germline CDR1 DFQATT, CDR2 SNEGSKA (reference sequence). The CDR3 DNA sequence: TGCAGTGCTAGAGGCAGGGTCGGCACCGGGGAGCTGTTTTTT. It translates to CSARGRVGTGELFF.

The chain carries TRBV29-1 and TRBJ2-1; tentative D call: TRBD2 (6 bases). V lost 7 bases and J lost 4, with 20 bases in between. CDR1 is SQVTM, CDR2 ANQGSEA, per germline. The CDR3 covers 15 residues. This chain's CDR3 is CSETPRAGPYNEQFF. Written as DNA, the CDR3 is TGCAGCGAGACCCCCCGGGCGGGACCTTACAATGAGCAGTTCTTC.

There are many counts of this clonotype. The chain joins TRBV7-2 to TRBJ2-3; D not certain. CDR1 and CDR2 from the germline V gene are SGHTA and FQGNSA. This CDR3 region has 12 residues. The V gene lost 8 bases and the J gene lost 6 bases, with 12 bases spanning the gap. CDR3 DNA: TGTGCCAGCCGCCTCCTCTCCGATACGCAGTATTTT. It encodes CASRLLSDTQYF.

This clonotype was observed many times. This sequence joins TRBV20-1 and TRBJ2-7, with D maybe TRBD1 (6 bases). Germline V gene lookup returns CDR1 DFQATT and CDR2 SNEGSKA (reference sequence). V was trimmed by 2 bases and J by 3 bases, leaving 11 bases between them. There are 13 residues in the CDR3. CDR3 nucleotide sequence: TGCAGTGCTAGAAACGGACAGAACTACGAGCAGTACTTC. As protein: CSARNGQNYEQYF.

This chain uses TRBV7-2 with TRBJ2-5, with TRBD1 matching 8 bases. This CDR3 contains 12 residues. The germline CDR1 and CDR2 sequences are SGHTA and FQGNSA. The J segment lost 12 bases and the V segment lost 5 bases, leaving 8 bases of the junction unmatched. This chain's CDR3 is CASSRPGQGEYF. The CDR3 coding sequence is TGTGCCAGCAGCCGACCCGGACAGGGCGAGTACTTC.

This clonotype was detected a few times. The J gene is TRBJ2-5, the V gene TRBV7-2; no clear D gene. The germline gives CDR1 SGHTA, CDR2 FQGNSA. The V end was cut by 5 bases, the J end by 5 bases, with 15 bases between. The CDR3 contains 14 residues. The CDR3, as DNA: TGTGCCAGCAGCACCCGAGAAGAACTGGAGACCCAGTACTTC. Translated: CASSTREELETQYF. Combining the CDR3 with reference TRBV7-2 and TRBJ2-5 gives the whole variable domain GAGVSQSPSNKVTEKGKDVELRCDPISGHTALYWYRQSLGQGLEFLIYFQGNSAPDKSGLPSDRFSAERTGGSVSTLTIQRTQQEDSAVYLCASSTREELETQYFGPGTRLLVL.